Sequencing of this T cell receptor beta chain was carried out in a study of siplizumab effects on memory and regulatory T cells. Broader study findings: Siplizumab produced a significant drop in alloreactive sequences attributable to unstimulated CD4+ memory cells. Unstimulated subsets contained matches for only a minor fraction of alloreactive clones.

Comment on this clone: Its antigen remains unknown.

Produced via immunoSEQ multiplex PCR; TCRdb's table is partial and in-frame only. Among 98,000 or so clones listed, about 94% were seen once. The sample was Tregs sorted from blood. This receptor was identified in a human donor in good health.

The DNA of the CDR3 is TGTGCCAGCAGCTTAGGATTCGCAATCAACACCGGGGAGCTGTTTTTT. It translates to CASSLGFAINTGELFF. The chain couples TRBV7-2 to TRBJ2-2; the D is unclear. Trimming left V 1 base short and J 2 bases short, with 11 bases between. The CDR3 has 16 amino acids. The germline V gene has CDR1 SGHTA and CDR2 FQGNSA.